The 10 T cell receptor beta chains below were found in one sample sequenced in a study of T cell responses to AZD1222 COVID-19 vaccine (dated by TCRdb to the early 2020s). The time point label, as the study defines it: baseline before first vaccination. The library was built by means of the immunoSEQ multiplex PCR assay. In its TCRdb copy, this immuneACCESS table keeps in-frame sequences only and misses some clones. Where compared with another copy, unresolved V genes explain less than half of these, and the others have no known cause. For this sample the table gives about 130,000 clones, of which about 88% were detected only once. Of the sample, 7.6% falls within the top ten clones. The source material was peripheral blood, sampled on day 0 of AZD1222 vaccination. The receptors come from an adult in good health.

This rearrangement joins TRBV9 to TRBJ1-2, with D unresolved. V was cut by 4 bases and J by 5 bases, with 18 bases left in between. The CDR3 spans 15 residues. Per the germline V gene, CDR1 is SGDLS and CDR2 is YYNGEE. CDR3 in amino acids: CASSPRERERYGYTF. CDR3 coding DNA: TGTGCCAGCAGCCCGAGAGAAAGGGAAAGGTATGGCTACACCTTC.

This clone was seen more than once but under ten times. The rearrangement joins TRBV5-1 to TRBJ2-7, with D possibly matching TRBD2 (5 bases). The V end lost 0 bases, the J end lost 6 bases, and 16 bases lay between the germline ends. CDR1 and CDR2 (germline): SGHRS, YFSETQ. This CDR3 spans 15 amino acids. CDR3 protein: CASSLDLRKRAEQYF. The CDR3 nucleotides read TGCGCCAGCAGCTTGGATTTAAGAAAGAGGGCCGAGCAGTACTTC.

V and J are TRBV5-1 and TRBJ1-4; the match to TRBD1 covers 8 bases. This CDR3 is built from 14 residues. The trim removed 4 bases at V and 8 bases at J, leaving 7 bases unmatched. Germline V CDR1 and CDR2: SGHRS, YFSETQ. CDR3 in amino acids: CASSLTGAEEKLFF. As DNA, the CDR3 is TGCGCCAGCAGCCTGACAGGGGCGGAGGAAAAACTGTTTTTT.

This clone was seen once. The V call is TRBV21-1, the J call TRBJ2-2; TRBD1, the D gene given by the table, was not confirmed from the DNA. TRBV21-1 is termed a pseudogene. The CDR3 contains 15 residues. CDR3 coding DNA: TGTGCCAGTCTTCACAGCTGGTGGAACACCGGGGAGCTGTTTTTT. This translates into CASLHSWWNTGELFF.

The V and J genes are TRBV30 and TRBJ2-7; D gene unclear. The V end was cut by 4 bases, the J end by 2 bases, with 9 bases between. The CDR3 runs 12 residues. Looked up from germline, CDR1 is GTSNPN and CDR2 is SVGIG (reference sequence). In nucleotides, the CDR3 is TGTGCCTGGATCGCAGGAGCCTACGAGCAGTACTTC. Its protein is CAWIAGAYEQYF. The full variable domain, completed using reference TRBV30 and TRBJ2-7, is SQTIHQWPATLVQPVGSPLSLECTVEGTSNPNLYWYRQAAGRGLQLLFYSVGIGQISSEVPQNLSASRPQDRQFILSSKKLLLSDSGFYLCAWIAGAYEQYFGPGTRLTVT.

This CDR3 is CATSDRYGKRGVSTDTQYF. The CDR3, as DNA: TGTGCCACCAGTGATCGCTATGGAAAGCGGGGGGTTAGCACAGATACGCAGTATTTT. The chain links TRBV24-1 to TRBJ2-3, with 9 bases that match TRBD2. Per germline, CDR1 KGHDR and CDR2 SFDVKD. This CDR3 spans 19 amino acids. Germline trimming cut 3 bases from V and 0 bases from J; bases unmatched to any gene: 12.

This rearrangement joins TRBV6-5 to TRBJ1-5, with 7 bases fitting TRBD1. Trimming took 6 bases from V and 2 from J; bases not matched to a gene: 7. Germline CDR1 is MNHEY and CDR2 is SVGAGI. The CDR3 is made up of 15 amino acids. CDR3 nucleotides: TGTGCCAGCAGGCCGAAGGGGACAGGCAATCAGCCCCAGCATTTT. Translating gives CASRPKGTGNQPQHF.

V gene TRBV29-1 combines with J gene TRBJ1-1, with D perhaps matching TRBD1 (5 bases). Between the trimmed V and J ends, which lost 8 bases and 2 bases, there was a span of 21 bases. Looked up from germline, CDR1 is SQVTM and CDR2 is ANQGSEA. The CDR3 consists of 15 residues. CDR3 in DNA: TGCAGCTCCCAGTCGCCGGGGGATCGAAACACTGAAGCTTTCTTT. As protein: CSSQSPGDRNTEAFF.

The rearrangement uses TRBV19 and TRBJ2-2; the match to TRBD1 covers 9 bases. Looked up from germline, CDR1 is LNHDA and CDR2 is SQIVND (reference sequence). This CDR3 region has 16 residues. Trimming at V came to 8 bases and at J to 4 bases, leaving 11 bases not matched to a gene. The CDR3 DNA is TGTGCCAGTCTGCCCCTGGGGACAGGGTCCACCGGGGAGCTGTTTTTT. Translating gives CASLPLGTGSTGELFF.

This clone has just one count. The V and J genes are TRBV30 and TRBJ1-6, with a possible D match to TRBD1 (5 bases). In germline, CDR1 is GTSNPN, CDR2 SVGIG (reference sequence). There are 15 residues in the CDR3. V lost 2 bases and J 6 bases, leaving 14 bases between the germline ends. CDR3 bases: TGTGCCTGGAGTTCCTGGGCAGGGCCTAATTCACCCCTCCACTTT. This encodes CAWSSWAGPNSPLHF.